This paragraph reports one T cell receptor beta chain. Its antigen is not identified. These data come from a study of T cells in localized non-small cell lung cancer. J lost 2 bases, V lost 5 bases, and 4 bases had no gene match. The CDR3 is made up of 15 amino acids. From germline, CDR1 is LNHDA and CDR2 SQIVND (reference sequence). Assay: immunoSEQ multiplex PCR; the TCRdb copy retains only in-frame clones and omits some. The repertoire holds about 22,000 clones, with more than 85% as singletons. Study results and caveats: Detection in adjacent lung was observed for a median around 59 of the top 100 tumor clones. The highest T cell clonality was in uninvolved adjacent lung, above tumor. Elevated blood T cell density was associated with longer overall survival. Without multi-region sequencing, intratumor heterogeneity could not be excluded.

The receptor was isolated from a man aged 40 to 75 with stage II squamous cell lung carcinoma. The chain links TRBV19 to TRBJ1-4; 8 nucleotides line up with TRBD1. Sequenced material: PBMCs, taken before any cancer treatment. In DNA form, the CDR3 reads TGTGCCAGTAGTGACCACAGGGGGACTAATGAAAAACTGTTTTTT. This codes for CASSDHRGTNEKLFF.